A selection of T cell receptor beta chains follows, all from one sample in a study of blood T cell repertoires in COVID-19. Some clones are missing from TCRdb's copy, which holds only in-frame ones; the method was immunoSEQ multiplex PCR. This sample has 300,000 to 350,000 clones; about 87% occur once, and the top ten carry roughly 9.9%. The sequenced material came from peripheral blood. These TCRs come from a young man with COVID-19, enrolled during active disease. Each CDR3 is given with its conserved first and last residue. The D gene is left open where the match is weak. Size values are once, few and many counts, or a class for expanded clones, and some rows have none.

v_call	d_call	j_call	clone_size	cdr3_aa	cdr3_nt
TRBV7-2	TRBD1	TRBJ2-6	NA	CASSVGGRGSSGANVLTF	TGTGCCAGCAGCGTAGGGGGCAGGGGATCTTCTGGGGCCAACGTCCTGACTTTC
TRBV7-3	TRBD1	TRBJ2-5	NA	CASSPGQVDKETQYF	TGTGCCAGCAGCCCCGGACAGGTAGATAAAGAGACCCAGTACTTC
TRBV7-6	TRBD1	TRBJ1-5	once	CASSRTGGNQPQHF	TGTGCCAGCAGCCGGACAGGGGGGAATCAGCCCCAGCATTTT
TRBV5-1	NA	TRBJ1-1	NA	CASSSNAGTANTEAFF	TGCGCCAGCAGCTCCAACGCAGGGACTGCTAACACTGAAGCTTTCTTT
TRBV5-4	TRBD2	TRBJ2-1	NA	CASRSLAGGSYNEQFF	TGTGCCAGCAGGAGTCTAGCGGGAGGCTCCTACAATGAGCAGTTCTTC
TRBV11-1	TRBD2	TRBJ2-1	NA	CASSLYLRGDYNEQFF	TGTGCCAGCAGCTTATATCTTCGGGGGGACTACAATGAGCAGTTCTTC
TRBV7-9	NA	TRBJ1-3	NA	CATVLLSGNTIYF	TGTGCCACCGTACTCCTATCTGGAAACACCATATATTTT
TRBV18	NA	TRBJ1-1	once	CASSPPGGANTEAFF	TGTGCCAGCTCACCACCGGGGGGGGCGAACACTGAAGCTTTCTTT
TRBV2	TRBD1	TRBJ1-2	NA	CASSDRGRGIYGYTF	TGTGCCAGCAGTGATAGGGGCAGGGGGATCTATGGCTACACCTTC
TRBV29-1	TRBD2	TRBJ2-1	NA	CSVEDLPAGGYYNEQFF	TGCAGCGTTGAAGATCTACCGGCGGGAGGGTATTACAATGAGCAGTTCTTC
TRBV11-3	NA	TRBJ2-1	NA	CASSLDSNEQFF	TGTGCCAGCAGCTTAGACTCCAATGAGCAGTTCTTC
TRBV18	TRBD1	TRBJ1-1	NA	CASSPLPGTGRPNTEAFF	TGTGCCAGCTCACCACTTCCCGGGACAGGTCGACCGAACACTGAAGCTTTCTTT
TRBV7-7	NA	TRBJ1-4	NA	CASSYRVGFDEKLFF	TGTGCCAGCAGCTACAGGGTTGGTTTTGATGAAAAACTGTTTTTT
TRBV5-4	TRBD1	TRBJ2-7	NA	CASSLDSRGPGEQYF	TGTGCCAGCAGCTTGGATTCCAGGGGGCCTGGGGAGCAGTACTTC
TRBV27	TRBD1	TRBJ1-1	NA	CASSSGGRESTEAFF	TGTGCCAGCAGTTCAGGGGGCCGTGAGAGCACTGAAGCTTTCTTT
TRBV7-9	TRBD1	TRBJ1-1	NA	CASSHRGPIEAFF	TGTGCCAGCAGCCACAGGGGTCCGATTGAAGCTTTCTTT
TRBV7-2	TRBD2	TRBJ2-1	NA	CASSQTGTSARNEQFF	TGTGCCAGCAGCCAGACCGGGACTAGCGCTCGGAATGAGCAGTTCTTC
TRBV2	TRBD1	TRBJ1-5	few	CASTRTGGFNQPQHF	TGTGCCAGCACCCGGACAGGGGGCTTCAATCAGCCCCAGCATTTT
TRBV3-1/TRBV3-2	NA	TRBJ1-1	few	CASSRGPTEAFF	TGTGCCAGCAGCCGGGGGCCAACTGAAGCTTTCTTT
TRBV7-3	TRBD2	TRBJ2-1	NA	CASSLYSVVAGSYNEQFF	TGTGCCAGCAGCTTATATTCGGTGGTAGCGGGATCCTACAATGAGCAGTTCTTC
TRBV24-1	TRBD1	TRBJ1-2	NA	CATSAGGDDYGYTF	TGTGCCACCAGTGCAGGGGGCGATGACTATGGCTACACCTTC
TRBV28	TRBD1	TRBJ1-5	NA	CASSSFRQGANQPQHF	TGTGCCAGCAGTTCCTTCAGACAGGGGGCTAATCAGCCCCAGCATTTT
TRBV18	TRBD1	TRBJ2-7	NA	CASSPRSHGTGGDEQYF	TGTGCCAGCTCACCACGTTCACACGGGACAGGGGGCGACGAGCAGTACTTC
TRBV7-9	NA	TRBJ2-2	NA	CASSLIRANTGELFF	TGTGCCAGCAGCTTAATCAGGGCGAACACCGGGGAGCTGTTTTTT
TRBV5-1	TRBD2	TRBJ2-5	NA	CASRILSGSSRETQYF	TGCGCCAGCAGAATTCTTAGCGGGAGCTCTAGGGAGACCCAGTACTTC
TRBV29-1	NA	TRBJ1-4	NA	CSVDLQGKLFF	TGCAGCGTCGACTTACAGGGTAAACTGTTTTTT
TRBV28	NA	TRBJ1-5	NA	CASSLGGGNQPQHF	TGTGCCAGCAGCCTGGGGGGGGGCAATCAGCCCCAGCATTTT
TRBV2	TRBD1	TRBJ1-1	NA	CARIIGGMEAFF	TGTGCCAGAATAATAGGGGGCATGGAAGCTTTCTTT
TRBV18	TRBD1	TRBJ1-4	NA	CASSWTGRNEKLFF	TGTGCCAGCTCCTGGACAGGAAGGAATGAAAAACTGTTTTTT
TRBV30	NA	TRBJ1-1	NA	CAWSKTGSGREAFF	TGTGCCTGGAGTAAAACAGGGTCCGGGCGTGAAGCTTTCTTT
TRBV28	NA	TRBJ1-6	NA	CASSLNSPLHF	TGTGCCAGCAGCCTAAATTCACCCCTCCACTTT
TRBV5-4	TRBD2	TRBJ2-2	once	CASSLVTSGRNTGELFF	TGTGCCAGCAGCTTGGTAACTAGCGGGAGAAACACCGGGGAGCTGTTTTTT
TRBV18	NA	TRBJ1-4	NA	CASSPPSGEKLFF	TGTGCCAGCTCACCCCCTTCAGGGGAAAAACTGTTTTTT
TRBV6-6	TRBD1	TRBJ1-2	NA	CASSRTGVNYGYTF	TGTGCCAGCAGCCGGACAGGGGTTAACTATGGCTACACCTTC
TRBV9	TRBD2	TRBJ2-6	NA	CASTPGLVSGANVLTF	TGTGCCAGCACCCCGGGACTAGTCTCTGGGGCCAACGTCCTGACTTTC
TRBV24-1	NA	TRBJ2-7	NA	CATSDRASDTGDEQYF	TGTGCCACCAGTGATAGGGCTAGCGACACAGGGGACGAGCAGTACTTC
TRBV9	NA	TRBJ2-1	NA	CASSFSPAGALNEQFF	TGTGCCAGCAGCTTTAGTCCCGCGGGGGCCCTCAATGAGCAGTTCTTC
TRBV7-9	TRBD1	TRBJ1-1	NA	CASSLGGSRGRNTEAFF	TGTGCCAGCAGCTTAGGGGGCTCTAGGGGGCGGAACACTGAAGCTTTCTTT
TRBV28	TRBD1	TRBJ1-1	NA	CASSSIEQGWTEAFF	TGTGCCAGCAGTTCAATAGAACAGGGGTGGACTGAAGCTTTCTTT
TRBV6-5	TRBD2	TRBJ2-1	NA	CASSYYSGRNNEQFF	TGTGCCAGCAGTTACTACAGCGGGAGGAACAATGAGCAGTTCTTC
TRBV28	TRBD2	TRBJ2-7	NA	CASSFASGSSYEQYF	TGTGCCAGCAGTTTCGCAAGCGGGAGCTCCTACGAGCAGTACTTC
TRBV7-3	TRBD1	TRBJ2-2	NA	CASSHEGRGQTGELFF	TGTGCCAGCAGCCACGAGGGTAGGGGGCAGACCGGGGAGCTGTTTTTT
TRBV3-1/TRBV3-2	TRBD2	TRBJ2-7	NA	CASSQVGGVRYEQYF	TGTGCCAGCAGCCAAGTCGGGGGGGTTCGGTACGAGCAGTACTTC
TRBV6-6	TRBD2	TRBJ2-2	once	CASSYRPAGDTGELFF	TGTGCCAGCAGTTACCGGCCGGCGGGAGACACCGGGGAGCTGTTTTTT
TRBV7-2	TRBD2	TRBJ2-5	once	CASSFLAGEETQYF	TGTGCCAGCAGCTTTCTAGCGGGAGAAGAGACCCAGTACTTC
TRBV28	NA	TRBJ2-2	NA	CASSPGITGELFF	TGTGCCAGCAGCCCGGGGATCACCGGGGAGCTGTTTTTT
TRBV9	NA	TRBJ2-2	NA	CASSVGEGDQRAGELFF	TGTGCCAGCAGCGTAGGGGAGGGGGATCAGCGAGCCGGGGAGCTGTTTTTT
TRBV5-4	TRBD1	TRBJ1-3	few	CAIGQGTGNTIYF	TGTGCCATAGGACAGGGCACGGGAAACACCATATATTTT
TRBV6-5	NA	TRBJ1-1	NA	CASRPPVGGGTEAFF	TGTGCCAGCAGACCCCCCGTCGGGGGAGGCACTGAAGCTTTCTTT
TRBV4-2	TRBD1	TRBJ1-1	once	CASSQRERTGKGSAFF	TGTGCCAGCAGCCAGCGCGAAAGGACAGGGAAAGGATCTGCTTTCTTT
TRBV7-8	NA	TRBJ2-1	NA	CASSLGYAGSYNEQFF	TGTGCCAGCAGCTTAGGTTATGCCGGGTCCTACAATGAGCAGTTCTTC
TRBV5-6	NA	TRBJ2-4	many	CASSLRAGGVKNIQYF	TGTGCCAGCAGCTTGCGGGCAGGAGGGGTCAAAAACATTCAGTACTTC
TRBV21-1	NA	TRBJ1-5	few	CASRRGDLNQPQHF	TGTGCCAGCCGCCGGGGGGACCTCAATCAGCCCCAGCATTTT
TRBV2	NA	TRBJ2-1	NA	CASRLGETGNEQFF	TGTGCCAGCAGGTTAGGGGAGACAGGCAATGAGCAGTTCTTC